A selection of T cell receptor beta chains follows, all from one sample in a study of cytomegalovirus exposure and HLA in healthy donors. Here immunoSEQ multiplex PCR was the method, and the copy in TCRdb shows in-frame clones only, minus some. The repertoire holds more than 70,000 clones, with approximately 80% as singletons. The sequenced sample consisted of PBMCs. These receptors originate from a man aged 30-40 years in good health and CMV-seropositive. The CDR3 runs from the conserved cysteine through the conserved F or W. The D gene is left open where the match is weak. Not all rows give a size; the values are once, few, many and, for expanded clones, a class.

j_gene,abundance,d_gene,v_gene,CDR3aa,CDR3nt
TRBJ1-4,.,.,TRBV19,CASSGRSPGNEKLFF,TGTGCCAGTAGTGGTCGATCCCCGGGGAATGAAAAACTGTTTTTT
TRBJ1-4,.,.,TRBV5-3,CARSLEGGATNEKLFF,TGTGCCAGAAGCTTGGAAGGGGGGGCAACTAATGAAAAACTGTTTTTT
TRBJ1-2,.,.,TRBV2,CASFRKRGYTF,TGTGCCAGTTTTAGAAAACGGGGCTACACCTTC
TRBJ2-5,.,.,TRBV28,CASSGGGPPEGETQYF,TGTGCCAGCAGTGGCGGCGGGCCCCCGGAGGGAGAGACCCAGTACTTC
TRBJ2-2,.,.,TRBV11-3,CASSRGNGELFF,TGTGCCAGCAGCCGGGGGAACGGGGAGCTGTTTTTT
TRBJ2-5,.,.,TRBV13,CASSPGVGETQYF,TGTGCCAGCAGCCCGGGGGTAGGGGAGACCCAGTACTTC
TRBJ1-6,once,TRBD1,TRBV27,CASTRDRVSPLHF,TGTGCCAGCACTCGGGACAGGGTCTCACCCCTCCACTTT
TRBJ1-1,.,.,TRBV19,CASSSPGTPKAEAFF,TGTGCCAGTAGTTCCCCCGGGACACCGAAGGCTGAAGCTTTCTTT
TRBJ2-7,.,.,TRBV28,CASSLLGGAYEQYF,TGTGCCAGCAGTTTATTAGGAGGGGCCTACGAGCAGTACTTC
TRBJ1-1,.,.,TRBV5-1,CASRVWGHTEAFF,TGCGCCAGCAGAGTGTGGGGGCACACTGAAGCTTTCTTT
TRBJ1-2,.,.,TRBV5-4,CASSSVMGAGGYTF,TGTGCCAGCAGCTCAGTCATGGGGGCCGGGGGCTACACCTTC
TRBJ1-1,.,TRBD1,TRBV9,CASSRRTGGNTEAFF,TGTGCCAGCAGCAGACGGACAGGGGGTAACACTGAAGCTTTCTTT
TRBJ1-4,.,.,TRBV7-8,CASTPGGREDEKLFF,TGTGCCAGCACCCCGGGGGGGAGAGAAGATGAAAAACTGTTTTTT
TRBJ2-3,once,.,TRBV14,CASSLQNTQYF,TGTGCCAGCAGCCTTCAAAATACGCAGTATTTT